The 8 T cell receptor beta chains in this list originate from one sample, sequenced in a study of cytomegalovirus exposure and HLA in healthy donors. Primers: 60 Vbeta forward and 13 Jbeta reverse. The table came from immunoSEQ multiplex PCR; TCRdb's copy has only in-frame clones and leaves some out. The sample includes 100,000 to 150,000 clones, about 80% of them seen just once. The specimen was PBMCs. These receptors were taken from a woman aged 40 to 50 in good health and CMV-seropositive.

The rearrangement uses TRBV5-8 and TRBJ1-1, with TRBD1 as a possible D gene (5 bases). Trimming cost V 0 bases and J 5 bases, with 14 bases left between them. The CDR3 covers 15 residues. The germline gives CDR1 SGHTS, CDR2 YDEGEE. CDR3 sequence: CASSLVWQGRTEAFF. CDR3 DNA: TGTGCCAGCAGCTTGGTCTGGCAGGGTCGGACTGAAGCTTTCTTT.

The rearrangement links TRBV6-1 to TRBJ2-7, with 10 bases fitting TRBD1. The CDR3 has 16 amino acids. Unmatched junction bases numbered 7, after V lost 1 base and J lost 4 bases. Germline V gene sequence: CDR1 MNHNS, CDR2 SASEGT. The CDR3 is CASSEGLTGGIYEQYF. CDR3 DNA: TGTGCCAGCAGTGAAGGTTTGACAGGGGGCATATACGAGCAGTACTTC.

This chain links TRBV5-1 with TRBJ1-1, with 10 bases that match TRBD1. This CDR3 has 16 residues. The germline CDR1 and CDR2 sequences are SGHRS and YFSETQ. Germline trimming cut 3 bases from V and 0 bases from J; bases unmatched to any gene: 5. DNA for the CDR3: TGCGCCAGCAGCTCAGGGACAGGGGCCATGAACACTGAAGCTTTCTTT. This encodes CASSSGTGAMNTEAFF. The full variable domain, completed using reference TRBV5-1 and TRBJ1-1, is KAGVTQTPRYLIKTRGQQVTLSCSPISGHRSVSWYQQTPGQGLQFLFEYFSETQRNKGNFPGRFSGRQFSNSRSEMNVSTLELGDSALYLCASSSGTGAMNTEAFFGQGTRLTVV.

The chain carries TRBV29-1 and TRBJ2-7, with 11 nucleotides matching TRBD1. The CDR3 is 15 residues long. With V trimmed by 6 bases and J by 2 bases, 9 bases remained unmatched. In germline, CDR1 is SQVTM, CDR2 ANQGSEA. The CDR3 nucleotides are TGCAGCGTAAACCCGGGACAGGGGGACCCCTACGAGCAGTACTTC. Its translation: CSVNPGQGDPYEQYF.

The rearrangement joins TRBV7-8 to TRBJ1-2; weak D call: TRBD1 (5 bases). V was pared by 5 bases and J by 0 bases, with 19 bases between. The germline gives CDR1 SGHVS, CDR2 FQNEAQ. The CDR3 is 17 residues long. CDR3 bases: TGTGCCAGCAGCGCTAGTAGATCAGGGTTTCCTAACTATGGCTACACCTTC. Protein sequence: CASSASRSGFPNYGYTF.

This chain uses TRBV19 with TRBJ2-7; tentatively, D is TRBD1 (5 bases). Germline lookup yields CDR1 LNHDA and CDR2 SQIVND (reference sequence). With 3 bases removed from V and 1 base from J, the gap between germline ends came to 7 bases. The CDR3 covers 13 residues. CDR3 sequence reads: CASSIQGSYEQYF. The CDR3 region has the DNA TGTGCCAGTAGTATTCAGGGTTCCTACGAGCAGTACTTC.

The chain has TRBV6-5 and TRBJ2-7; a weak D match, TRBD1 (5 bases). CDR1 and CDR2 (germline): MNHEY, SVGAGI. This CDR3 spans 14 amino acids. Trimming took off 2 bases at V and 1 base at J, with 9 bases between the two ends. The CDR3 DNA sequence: TGTGCCAGCAGTTACCAGGGTCTTTCCTACGAGCAGTACTTC. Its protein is CASSYQGLSYEQYF.

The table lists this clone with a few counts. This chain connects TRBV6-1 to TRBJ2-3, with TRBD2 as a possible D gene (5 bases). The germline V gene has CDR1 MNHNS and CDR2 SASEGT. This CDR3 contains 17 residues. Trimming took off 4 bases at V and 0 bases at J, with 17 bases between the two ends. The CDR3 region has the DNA TGTGCCAGCAGTGCCCTCGCCGTAGCGCTGAGCACAGATACGCAGTATTTT. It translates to CASSALAVALSTDTQYF.